This is a list of T cell receptor beta chains from one sample in a study of shared clonotypes between healthy human individuals. Method: immunoSEQ multiplex PCR; TCRdb's copy keeps in-frame clones and lacks some. The sample contains approximately 600,000 clones, 85% to 95% of which appear only once. Sequencing was performed on naive CD8+ T cells sorted from blood. The receptors were sampled from a woman between 25 and 40 years old in good health. Both conserved end residues are part of each CDR3. D genes are given only for firm matches.

>TRBD1|TRBV28|TRBJ2-2
CASWRGQGLTGELFF
TGTGCCAGCTGGAGGGGACAGGGACTCACCGGGGAGCTGTTTTTT
>TRBD1|TRBV5-1|TRBJ2-5
CASSPDRQNQETQYF
TGCGCCAGCAGCCCGGACAGGCAAAACCAAGAGACCCAGTACTTC
>-|TRBV5-4|TRBJ2-6
CASSLVIVASSSGANVLTF
TGTGCCAGCAGCTTGGTTATAGTAGCAAGTAGCTCTGGGGCCAACGTCCTGACTTTC
>TRBD2|TRBV13|TRBJ2-7
CASSSTQTSGSYEQYF
TGTGCCAGCAGCTCAACGCAGACTAGCGGGAGCTACGAGCAGTACTTC
>-|TRBV27|TRBJ1-5
CASSLGRGSNQPQHF
TGTGCCAGCAGTTTGGGGCGGGGGAGCAATCAGCCCCAGCATTTT
>-|TRBV15|TRBJ2-7
CATSLSGYEQYF
TGTGCCACCAGCTTGTCAGGCTACGAGCAGTACTTC
>-|TRBV5-4|TRBJ2-7
CASSLTGDEQYF
TGTGCCAGCAGCCTTACGGGGGACGAGCAGTACTTC
>-|TRBV28|TRBJ1-2
CASTPGRVYGYTF
TGTGCCAGCACCCCAGGACGAGTCTATGGCTACACCTTC
>TRBD1|TRBV5-4|TRBJ2-5
CASSPGTGQYF
TGTGCCAGCAGCCCTGGGACAGGGCAGTACTTC
>-|TRBV11-2|TRBJ2-7
CASSQTGKSYEQYF
TGTGCCAGCAGCCAAACAGGGAAGTCCTACGAGCAGTACTTC